Following are 16 T cell receptor beta chains from one sample sequenced in a study of identical twins. TCRdb used MiXCR to reprocess the 5' RACE reads, holding one entry per CDR3 protein. The top ten clones hold 0.98% of a sample with around 680,000 distinct CDR3 sequences, over 8.5% of them seen once. A further study also used this sample, focusing on yellow fever vaccine responses in identical twins.

What was sequenced was PBMCs. Every receptor here comes from a woman between 18 and 29 years old in good health.

The V and J genes are TRBV7-2 and TRBJ1-6, with D possibly matching TRBD1 (6 bases). CDR1 and CDR2 (germline): SGHTA, FQGNSA. This CDR3 comprises 17 residues. V was trimmed by 2 bases and J by 9 bases, leaving 20 bases between them. CDR3 bases: TGTGCCAGCAGCTTATATTCGGGACCCAGGGGCGCTTCACCCCTCCACTTT. This gives the protein CASSLYSGPRGASPLHF. The whole variable domain, filled in from reference TRBV7-2 and TRBJ1-6, reads GAGVSQSPSNKVTEKGKDVELRCDPISGHTALYWYRQSLGQGLEFLIYFQGNSAPDKSGLPSDRFSAERTGGSVSTLTIQRTQQEDSAVYLCASSLYSGPRGASPLHFGNGTRLTVT.

This clonotype was detected ten times or more. The rearrangement joins TRBV5-1 to TRBJ2-1, with D unclear. V lost 1 base to trimming and J lost 5 bases, with 4 bases between them. There are 12 residues in the CDR3. Germline values: CDR1 SGHRS, CDR2 YFSETQ. Here the CDR3 DNA reads TGCGCCAGCAGCTTGCTAAACAATGAGCAGTTCTTC. It codes for CASSLLNNEQFF.

This chain links TRBV30 with TRBJ2-2; D is possibly TRBD1 or TRBD2 (5 bases each). V was cut by 2 bases and J by 5 bases, with 9 bases left in between. This CDR3 spans 13 amino acids. Looked up from germline, CDR1 is GTSNPN and CDR2 is SVGIG (reference sequence). Here the CDR3 reads CAWSSRGTGELFF. The CDR3 coding sequence is TGTGCCTGGAGTTCGAGGGGTACCGGGGAGCTGTTTTTT.

This clonotype has ten or more counts. The junction departs from germline at one end; a sequencing error may be responsible. The V gene is TRBV3-1, the J gene TRBJ2-4; unclear D gene. Germline CDR1 and CDR2: LGHDT and YNNKEL (reference sequence). The CDR3 is 14 residues long. CDR3 DNA sequence: TGTGCCAGCAGCCAAGATTTCGACGGACGCCCGATCGATTTC. Residues: CASSQDFDGRPIDF.

This clonotype was detected only a few times. The chain recombines TRBV27 with TRBJ2-7, with D possibly being TRBD1 (6 bases). The CDR3 is made up of 15 amino acids. V was cut by 0 bases and J by 4 bases, with 13 bases left in between. Germline assignment: CDR1 MNHEY and CDR2 SMNVEV (reference sequence). The CDR3 loop is CASSLSAGVTYEQYF. The CDR3 DNA follows: TGTGCCAGCAGTTTATCGGCAGGGGTTACGTACGAGCAGTACTTC.

There are many counts of this clonotype. V gene TRBV5-1 combines with J gene TRBJ2-1, with D tentatively TRBD2 (5 bases). V lost 4 bases, J lost 10 bases, and 12 bases lay in between. The CDR3 has 12 residues. CDR1 and CDR2 (germline): SGHRS, YFSETQ. CDR3 amino acids: CASSPPTTEQFF. The DNA of the CDR3 is TGCGCCAGCAGCCCACCGACTACCGAGCAGTTCTTC.

The V and J genes are TRBV7-9 and TRBJ2-7; 7 bases fit TRBD2. The CDR3 runs to 13 residues. Germline V CDR1 and CDR2: SEHNR, FQNEAQ (reference sequence). V gave up 5 bases and J gave up 6 bases; unmatched junction bases: 7. This CDR3 is CASSPLGGSEQYF. The CDR3 DNA reads as TGTGCCAGCAGCCCGCTCGGGGGGTCCGAGCAGTACTTC.

The V and J genes are TRBV29-1 and TRBJ2-1; no firm D call. The CDR3 runs to 13 residues. From germline, CDR1 is SQVTM and CDR2 ANQGSEA. The V end lost 6 bases, the J end lost 9 bases, and 18 bases lay between the germline ends. CDR3 sequence reads: CSVASVDIVEQFF. Written as DNA, the CDR3 is TGCAGCGTGGCGTCGGTTGATATCGTTGAGCAGTTCTTC.

This chain uses TRBV4-3 with TRBJ2-1; the D is unclear. The germline V gene has CDR1 LGHNA and CDR2 YSLEER. Trimming removed 2 bases from V and 0 bases from J, with 8 bases in between. The CDR3 has 15 residues. The CDR3 loop reads CASSQWLDSYNEQFF. CDR3 sequence (DNA): TGCGCCAGCAGCCAATGGCTAGACTCCTACAATGAGCAGTTCTTC.

In this sample, this clonotype turned up a few times. The CDR3 sequence: CASSPDTAGQPQHF. The DNA of the CDR3 is TGTGCCAGCTCACCGGACACGGCCGGTCAGCCCCAGCATTTT. The chain is built from TRBV18 and TRBJ1-5, with D perhaps matching TRBD1 (5 bases). Looked up from germline, CDR1 is KGHSH and CDR2 is LQKENI. CDR3 length equals 14 residues. V was clipped by 3 bases and J by 6 bases, with 12 bases between them.

V is TRBV19 and J is TRBJ2-2; D gene uncertain. Trimming removed 3 bases at V and 5 bases at J, with 7 bases between. This CDR3 spans 13 amino acids. Germline V gene lookup returns CDR1 LNHDA and CDR2 SQIVND (reference sequence). CDR3: CASSIRPTGELFF. CDR3 sequence (DNA): TGTGCCAGTAGTATTCGGCCTACCGGGGAGCTGTTTTTT.

This clonotype has at least ten counts. The rearrangement links TRBV6-2 or TRBV6-3 to TRBJ1-1; D is uncertain. V dropped 2 bases and J dropped 11 bases, with 9 bases sitting between them. CDR3 length equals 11 residues. CDR1 is MNHEY and CDR2 is SVGEGT in the germline V gene. In DNA form, the CDR3 reads TGTGCCAGCAGTTACCCGGGGTTCGCTTTCTTT. Its translation: CASSYPGFAFF.

The chain uses TRBV20-1 and TRBJ1-6; D remains ambiguous. Germline CDR1 and CDR2: DFQATT and SNEGSKA (reference sequence). The ends were cut back, 3 bases at V and 8 bases at J, with 8 bases in the middle. This CDR3 has 12 amino acids. CDR3 nucleotides: TGCAGTGCTAGGGTCCCGGATTCACCCCTCCACTTT. It is translated as CSARVPDSPLHF.

This clonotype showed up many times. The rearrangement joins TRBV4-2 to TRBJ1-5, with a tentative D call TRBD1 (6 bases). The CDR3 loop spans 15 amino acids. Between the trimmed V and J ends, which lost 3 bases and 0 bases, there was a span of 9 bases. Germline V lookup: CDR1 LGHNA, CDR2 YNFKEQ. Written as DNA, the CDR3 is TGTGCCAGCAGCCAGAACAGGGTTAGCAATCAGCCCCAGCATTTT. This translates into CASSQNRVSNQPQHF.

This clonotype has only a few counts. The chain carries TRBV27 and TRBJ2-1; D is possibly TRBD2 (6 bases). There are 15 residues in the CDR3. Germline CDR1 and CDR2: MNHEY and SMNVEV (reference sequence). The V and J ends lost 6 bases and 2 bases respectively, with 14 bases between them. The CDR3 coding sequence is TGTGCCAGCAGGGGGGACTTCCTTACCTACAATGAGCAGTTCTTC. It is translated as CASRGDFLTYNEQFF.

The genes are TRBV12-3 or TRBV12-4 and TRBJ2-3; 9 bases agree with TRBD2. J lost 6 bases, V lost 7 bases, and 2 bases had no gene match. The CDR3 extends over 12 amino acids. CDR3 in DNA: TGTGCCAGCAACGCGGGGGGGGATACGCAGTATTTT. Translating gives CASNAGGDTQYF.